A single sample gave rise to the 16 T cell receptor beta chains below, sequenced in a study of blood T cell repertoires in COVID-19. Repertoires were generated with immunoSEQ multiplex PCR, while TCRdb's copy carries only in-frame clones and drops some. The table lists 150,000 or so clones, around 84% of them singletons, with about 5.8% in the top ten. The specimen sequenced was PBMCs or T cells enriched from blood (not recorded which). These receptors all come from a woman aged 50 to 65 who had been exposed to COVID-19.

V is TRBV7-3 and J is TRBJ1-1, with 7 bases lining up with TRBD1. With 0 bases clipped from V and 7 bases from J, the junction kept 8 bases outside the gene matches. Germline V lookup: CDR1 SGHTA, CDR2 FQGTGA. This CDR3 spans 15 amino acids. Written as DNA, the CDR3 is TGTGCCAGCAGCTTAACTATACAGGGGAAGGATGAAGCTTTCTTT. Its translation: CASSLTIQGKDEAFF. The variable domain in full, with the rest retrieved from reference TRBV7-3 and TRBJ1-1, is GAGVSQTPSNKVTEKGKYVELRCDPISGHTALYWYRQSLGQGPEFLIYFQGTGAADDSGLPNDRFFAVRPEGSVSTLKIQRTERGDSAVYLCASSLTIQGKDEAFFGQGTRLTVV.

The chain uses TRBV30 and TRBJ2-2, with 8 bases aligning to TRBD2. V dropped 0 bases and J dropped 7; count of bases not matched to a gene: 10. CDR1 and CDR2 from the germline V gene are GTSNPN and SVGIG (reference sequence). CDR3 length: 16 residues. The CDR3 protein is CAWSVQMGLGIGELFF. The CDR3 DNA follows: TGTGCCTGGAGTGTACAGATGGGACTAGGAATCGGGGAGCTGTTTTTT.

This clone was detected a few times. The chain employs TRBV5-6 and TRBJ1-2, with 9 bases aligning to TRBD1. Trimming took 1 base from V and 3 from J; bases not matched to a gene: 4. Germline loops: CDR1 SGHDT, CDR2 YYEEEE. The CDR3 length is 15 residues. This CDR3 is CASSLITGGYYGYTF. CDR3 coding DNA: TGTGCCAGCAGCTTGATAACAGGGGGCTACTATGGCTACACCTTC.

The chain recombines TRBV14 with TRBJ1-2, with D unclear. This CDR3 is 12 amino acids long. V was shortened by 1 base and J by 7 bases, with 7 bases between the two germline ends. CDR1 and CDR2 (germline): SGHDN, FVKESK. CDR3 amino acids: CASSQVGPGYTF. Written as DNA, the CDR3 is TGTGCCAGCAGCCAAGTCGGTCCTGGCTACACCTTC.

This clone was recorded only once. The chain links TRBV6-5 to TRBJ1-2, with D tentatively TRBD1 (5 bases). CDR1 is MNHEY and CDR2 is SVGAGI in the germline V gene. The V and J ends lost 8 bases and 4 bases respectively, with 8 bases between them. The CDR3 is 11 amino acids. The CDR3 DNA reads as TGTGCCAGCTCCCAGGGCTATGGCTACACCTTC. This codes for CASSQGYGYTF.

This clone was seen only once. V usage is TRBV10-3 and J usage is TRBJ1-1; the D gene is possibly TRBD1 (5 bases). Looked up from germline, CDR1 is ENHRY and CDR2 is SYGVKD. Trimming pared 4 bases from V and 0 bases from J, leaving 9 bases between. This CDR3 has 14 amino acids. This CDR3 is CAISVQGMNTEAFF. CDR3 DNA: TGTGCCATCAGTGTCCAGGGTATGAACACTGAAGCTTTCTTT.

V is TRBV7-9 and J is TRBJ1-5, with 8 bases fitting TRBD1. The germline V gene encodes CDR1 SEHNR and CDR2 FQNEAQ (reference sequence). Trimming cost V 1 base and J 6 bases; bases outside gene matches: 2. The CDR3 runs to 14 residues. The CDR3 DNA sequence: TGTGCCAGCAGCTTAGGGACAGGGAGTCAGCCCCAGCATTTT. It yields the protein CASSLGTGSQPQHF.

A few counts support this clone. The chain has TRBV21-1 and TRBJ1-2; the listed D gene, TRBD1, was not tested against the DNA. TRBV21-1 is flagged as a pseudogene. CDR3 length: 14 amino acids. This CDR3 is CASSKGHFNYGYTF. CDR3 in DNA: TGTGCCAGCAGCAAGGGACACTTTAACTATGGCTACACCTTC.

This chain links TRBV5-4 with TRBJ2-3, with 11 bases that match TRBD1. The CDR3 runs 16 residues. Germline CDR1 is SGHNT and CDR2 is YYREEE (reference sequence). V lost 5 bases, J lost 1 base, and 6 bases stayed unmatched. For the CDR3, the DNA is TGTGCCAGCAGTGATACGGACAGGGGGCGCACAGATACGCAGTATTTT. This encodes CASSDTDRGRTDTQYF.

This chain joins TRBV27 and TRBJ1-5; D is possibly TRBD1 (5 bases). The CDR3 has 15 amino acids. Trimming took 3 bases from V and 7 from J, leaving 16 bases between them. Germline-derived CDR1 and CDR2 are MNHEY and SMNVEV (reference sequence). CDR3 loop: CASSFSGRVGQPQHF. DNA of the CDR3: TGTGCCAGCAGTTTCTCCGGCAGGGTGGGGCAGCCCCAGCATTTT.

The chain couples TRBV7-2 to TRBJ2-2, with D maybe TRBD1 (5 bases). Trimming removed 7 bases from V and 1 base from J, with 16 bases in between. This CDR3 comprises 16 residues. Germline values: CDR1 SGHTA, CDR2 FQGNSA. As DNA, the CDR3 is TGTGCCAGCACGATTCGTGGGGCGCTGAACACCGGGGAGCTGTTTTTT. Protein: CASTIRGALNTGELFF.

The chain links TRBV6-5 to TRBJ2-1; TRBD1 agrees at 7 bases. Germline-derived CDR1 and CDR2 are MNHEY and SVGAGI. This CDR3 region has 15 residues. Unmatched junction bases numbered 2, after V lost 3 bases and J lost 0 bases. The CDR3 nucleotides are TGTGCCAGCAGTTATCGGGACAGCTCCTACAATGAGCAGTTCTTC. It codes for CASSYRDSSYNEQFF.

The rearrangement links TRBV7-9 to TRBJ2-2, with TRBD2 identical over 8 bases. This CDR3 region has 15 residues. With 3 bases clipped from V and 6 bases from J, the junction kept 6 bases outside the gene matches. CDR1 and CDR2 (germline): SEHNR, FQNEAQ (reference sequence). The DNA for the CDR3 is TGTGCCAGCAGCTTGGCAGCGGGAGTGCCCGGGGAGCTGTTTTTT. Amino acids: CASSLAAGVPGELFF. Together with reference TRBV7-9 and TRBJ2-2, the CDR3 gives the full variable domain: DTGVSQNPRHKITKRGQNVTFRCDPISEHNRLYWYRQTLGQGPEFLTYFQNEAQLEKSRLLSDRFSAERPKGSFSTLEIQRTEQGDSAMYLCASSLAAGVPGELFFGEGSRLTVL.

This clone was recorded only once. The chain combines TRBV19 with TRBJ1-5; TRBD1 agrees at 9 bases. V dropped 0 bases and J dropped 1; count of bases not matched to a gene: 1. The CDR3 contains 16 residues. Germline-derived CDR1 and CDR2 are LNHDA and SQIVND (reference sequence). The chain's CDR3 is CASSIDGQGSNQPQHF. CDR3 sequence (DNA): TGTGCCAGTAGTATAGACGGACAGGGGAGCAATCAGCCCCAGCATTTT.

The rearrangement joins TRBV10-1 to TRBJ1-3; D unclear. Germline V gene lookup returns CDR1 WNHNN and CDR2 SYGVQD (reference sequence). The V gene lost 3 bases and the J gene lost 3 bases, with 6 bases spanning the gap. The CDR3 sequence is 13 residues long. CDR3 nucleotides: TGCGCCAGCAGTGACACAGTTGGAAACACCATATATTTT. This gives the protein CASSDTVGNTIYF.

This clone was recorded only once. The chain carries TRBV6-2 or TRBV6-3 and TRBJ2-3; D is uncertain. This CDR3 comprises 12 residues. Germline values: CDR1 MNHEY, CDR2 SVGEGT. Trimming left V 2 bases short and J 4 bases short, with 4 bases between. The CDR3 is CASSYRADTQYF. Written as DNA, the CDR3 is TGTGCCAGCAGTTACCGGGCAGATACGCAGTATTTT.